The subject of this entry is one TCR beta chain. This sample stems from a study of blood T cell repertoires in COVID-19. Study overall: Sites across the United States, Italy and Spain contributed samples from acute and convalescent COVID-19.

V gave up 3 bases and J gave up 0 bases; unmatched junction bases: 1. CDR3 length: 15 residues. From germline, CDR1 is LNHDA and CDR2 SQIVND (reference sequence). As originally analysed: Estimation of nucleated cell counts relied on the amplification of reference gene primers. Data came from immunoSEQ multiplex PCR; TCRdb stores just in-frame clones and leaves some out. V and J calls and clone size are copied from that table; D and trimming were computed from the DNA. In the table there are about 69,000 clones, around 83% of which are singletons. This chain connects TRBV19 to TRBJ2-5, with 10 nucleotides matching TRBD2. Sequenced material: peripheral blood. This receptor was obtained from a woman aged 80 or over with acute or convalescent COVID-19. The CDR3 DNA is TGTGCCAGTAGTATTAGCGGGGGGTACCAAGAGACCCAGTACTTC. Residues: CASSISGGYQETQYF.